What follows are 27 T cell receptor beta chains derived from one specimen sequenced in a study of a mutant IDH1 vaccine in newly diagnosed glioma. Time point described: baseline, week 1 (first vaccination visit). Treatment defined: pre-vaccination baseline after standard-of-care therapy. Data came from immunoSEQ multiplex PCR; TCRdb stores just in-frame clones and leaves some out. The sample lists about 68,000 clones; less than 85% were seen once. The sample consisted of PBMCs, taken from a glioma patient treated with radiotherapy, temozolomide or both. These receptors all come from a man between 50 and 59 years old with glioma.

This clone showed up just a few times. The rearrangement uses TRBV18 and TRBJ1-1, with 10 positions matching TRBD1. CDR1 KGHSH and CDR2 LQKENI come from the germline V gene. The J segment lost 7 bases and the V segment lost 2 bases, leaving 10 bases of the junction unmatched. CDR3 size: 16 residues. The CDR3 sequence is CASSPLRQGAGGEAFF. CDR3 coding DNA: TGTGCCAGCTCACCATTGAGACAGGGGGCAGGTGGTGAAGCTTTCTTT. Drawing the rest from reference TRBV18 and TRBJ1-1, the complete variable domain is NAGVMQNPRHLVRRRGQEARLRCSPMKGHSHVYWYRQLPEEGLKFMVYLQKENIIDESGMPKERFSAEFPKEGPSILRIQQVVRGDSAAYFCASSPLRQGAGGEAFFGQGTRLTVV.

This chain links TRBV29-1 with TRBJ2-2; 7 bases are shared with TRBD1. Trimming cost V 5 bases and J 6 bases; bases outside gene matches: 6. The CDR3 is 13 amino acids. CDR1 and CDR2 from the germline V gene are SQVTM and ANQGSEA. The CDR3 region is CSVSPQGPGELFF. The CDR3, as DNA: TGCAGCGTTTCTCCACAGGGGCCCGGGGAGCTGTTTTTT.

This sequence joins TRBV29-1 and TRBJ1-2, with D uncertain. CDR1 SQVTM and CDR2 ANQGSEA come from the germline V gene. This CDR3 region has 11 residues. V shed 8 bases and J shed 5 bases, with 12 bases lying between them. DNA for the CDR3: TGCAGCTCCCGGGGTATTTATGGCTACACCTTC. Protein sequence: CSSRGIYGYTF.

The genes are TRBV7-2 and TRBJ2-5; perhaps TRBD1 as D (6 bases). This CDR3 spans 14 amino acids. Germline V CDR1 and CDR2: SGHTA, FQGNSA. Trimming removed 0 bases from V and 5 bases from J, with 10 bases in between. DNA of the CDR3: TGTGCCAGCAGCTTAGCGGCAGGGGTGGAGACCCAGTACTTC. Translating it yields CASSLAAGVETQYF.

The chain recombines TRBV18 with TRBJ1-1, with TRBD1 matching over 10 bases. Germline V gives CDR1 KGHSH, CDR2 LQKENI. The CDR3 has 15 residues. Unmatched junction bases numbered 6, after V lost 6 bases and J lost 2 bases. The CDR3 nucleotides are TGTGCCAGCTCCCCGAGGACAGGGGGAAACACTGAAGCTTTCTTT. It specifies CASSPRTGGNTEAFF.

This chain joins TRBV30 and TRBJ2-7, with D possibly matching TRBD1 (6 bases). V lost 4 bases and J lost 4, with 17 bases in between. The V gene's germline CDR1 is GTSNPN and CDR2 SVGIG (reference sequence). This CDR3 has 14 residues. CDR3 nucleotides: TGTGCCTGGACAAGGGCAGGGGAAAGGTACGAGCAGTACTTC. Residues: CAWTRAGERYEQYF. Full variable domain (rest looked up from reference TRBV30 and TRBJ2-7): SQTIHQWPATLVQPVGSPLSLECTVEGTSNPNLYWYRQAAGRGLQLLFYSVGIGQISSEVPQNLSASRPQDRQFILSSKKLLLSDSGFYLCAWTRAGERYEQYFGPGTRLTVT.

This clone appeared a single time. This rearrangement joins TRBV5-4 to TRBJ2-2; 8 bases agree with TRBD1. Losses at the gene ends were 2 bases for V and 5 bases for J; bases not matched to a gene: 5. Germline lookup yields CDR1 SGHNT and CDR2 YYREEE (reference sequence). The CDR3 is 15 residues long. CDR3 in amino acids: CASSFGQGRTGELFF. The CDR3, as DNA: TGTGCCAGCAGCTTCGGACAGGGAAGGACCGGGGAGCTGTTTTTT.

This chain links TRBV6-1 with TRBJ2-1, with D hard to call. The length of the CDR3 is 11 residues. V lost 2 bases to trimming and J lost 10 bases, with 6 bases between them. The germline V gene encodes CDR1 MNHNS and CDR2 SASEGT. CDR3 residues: CASSENSEQFF. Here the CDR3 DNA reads TGTGCCAGCAGTGAAAACAGCGAGCAGTTCTTC.

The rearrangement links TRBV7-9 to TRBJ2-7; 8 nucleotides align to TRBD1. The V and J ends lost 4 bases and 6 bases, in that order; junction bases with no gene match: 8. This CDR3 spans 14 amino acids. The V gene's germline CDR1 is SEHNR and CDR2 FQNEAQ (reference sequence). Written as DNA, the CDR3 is TGTGCCAGCAGCTCGGACAGGGCCTATCTCGAGCAGTACTTC. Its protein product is CASSSDRAYLEQYF.

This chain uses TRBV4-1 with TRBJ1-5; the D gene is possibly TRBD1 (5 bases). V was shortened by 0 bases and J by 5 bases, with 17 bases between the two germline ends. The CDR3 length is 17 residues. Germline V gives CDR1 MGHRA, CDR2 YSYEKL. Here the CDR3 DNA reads TGCGCCAGCAGCCAAGATCCCGGGGCAGGTAAGCATCAGCCCCAGCATTTT. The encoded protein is CASSQDPGAGKHQPQHF.

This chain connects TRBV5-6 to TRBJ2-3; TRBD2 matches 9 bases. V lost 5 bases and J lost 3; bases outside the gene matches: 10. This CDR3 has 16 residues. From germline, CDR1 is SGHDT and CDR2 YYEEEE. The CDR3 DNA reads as TGTGCCAGCAGGCCTCCGGGCGCGGGGGGGACAGATACGCAGTATTTT. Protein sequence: CASRPPGAGGTDTQYF.

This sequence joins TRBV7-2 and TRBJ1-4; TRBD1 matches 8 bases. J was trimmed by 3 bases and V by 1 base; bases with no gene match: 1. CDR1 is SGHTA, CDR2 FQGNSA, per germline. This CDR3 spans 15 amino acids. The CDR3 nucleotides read TGTGCCAGCAGCTTAGGGACAGGGTCTAATGAAAAACTGTTTTTT. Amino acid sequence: CASSLGTGSNEKLFF.

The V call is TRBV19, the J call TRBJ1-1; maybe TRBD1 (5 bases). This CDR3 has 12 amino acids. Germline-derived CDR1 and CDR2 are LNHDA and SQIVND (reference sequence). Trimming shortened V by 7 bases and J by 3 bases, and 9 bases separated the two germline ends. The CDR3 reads CASTRGDTEAFF. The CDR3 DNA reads TGTGCCAGTACTAGGGGTGACACTGAAGCTTTCTTT. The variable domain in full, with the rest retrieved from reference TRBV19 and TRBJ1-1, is DGGITQSPKYLFRKEGQNVTLSCEQNLNHDAMYWYRQDPGQGLRLIYYSQIVNDFQKGDIAEGYSVSREKKESFPLTVTSAQKNPTAFYLCASTRGDTEAFFGQGTRLTVV.

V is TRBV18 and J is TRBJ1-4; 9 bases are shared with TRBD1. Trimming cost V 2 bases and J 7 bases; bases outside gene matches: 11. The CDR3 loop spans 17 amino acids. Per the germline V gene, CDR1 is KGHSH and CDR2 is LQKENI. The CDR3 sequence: CASSPAARDRVFEKLFF. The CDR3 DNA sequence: TGTGCCAGCTCACCAGCGGCCAGGGACAGGGTTTTTGAAAAACTGTTTTTT. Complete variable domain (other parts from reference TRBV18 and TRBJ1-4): NAGVMQNPRHLVRRRGQEARLRCSPMKGHSHVYWYRQLPEEGLKFMVYLQKENIIDESGMPKERFSAEFPKEGPSILRIQQVVRGDSAAYFCASSPAARDRVFEKLFFGSGTQLSVL.

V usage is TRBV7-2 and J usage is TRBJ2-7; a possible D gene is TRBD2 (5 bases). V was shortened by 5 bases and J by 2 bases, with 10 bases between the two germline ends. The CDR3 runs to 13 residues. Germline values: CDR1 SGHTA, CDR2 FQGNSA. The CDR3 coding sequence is TGTGCCAGCAGCCGGGGTATCGCCTACGAGCAGTACTTC. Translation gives CASSRGIAYEQYF. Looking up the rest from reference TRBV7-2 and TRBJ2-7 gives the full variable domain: GAGVSQSPSNKVTEKGKDVELRCDPISGHTALYWYRQSLGQGLEFLIYFQGNSAPDKSGLPSDRFSAERTGGSVSTLTIQRTQQEDSAVYLCASSRGIAYEQYFGPGTRLTVT.

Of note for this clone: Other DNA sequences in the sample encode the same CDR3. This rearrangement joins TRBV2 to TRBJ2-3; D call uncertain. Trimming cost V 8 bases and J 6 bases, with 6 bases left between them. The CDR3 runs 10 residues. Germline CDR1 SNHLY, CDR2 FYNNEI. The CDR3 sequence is CASLTDTQYF. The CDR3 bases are TGTGCCAGCCTCACCGATACGCAGTATTTT. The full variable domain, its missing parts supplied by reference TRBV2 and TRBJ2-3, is EPEVTQTPSHQVTQMGQEVILRCVPISNHLYFYWYRQILGQKVEFLVSFYNNEISEKSEIFDDQFSVERPDGSNFTLKIRSTKLEDSAMYFCASLTDTQYFGPGTRLTVL.

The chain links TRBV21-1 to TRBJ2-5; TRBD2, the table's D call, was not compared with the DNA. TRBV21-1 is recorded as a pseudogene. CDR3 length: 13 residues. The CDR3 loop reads CASSNSGFETQYF. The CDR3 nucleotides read TGTGCCAGCAGCAACAGCGGTTTCGAGACCCAGTACTTC.

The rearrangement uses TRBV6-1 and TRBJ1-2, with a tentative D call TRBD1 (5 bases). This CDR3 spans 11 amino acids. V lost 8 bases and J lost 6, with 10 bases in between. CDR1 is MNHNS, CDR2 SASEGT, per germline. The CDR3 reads CASSRGDGYTF. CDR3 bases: TGTGCCAGCTCGCGGGGCGATGGCTACACCTTC.

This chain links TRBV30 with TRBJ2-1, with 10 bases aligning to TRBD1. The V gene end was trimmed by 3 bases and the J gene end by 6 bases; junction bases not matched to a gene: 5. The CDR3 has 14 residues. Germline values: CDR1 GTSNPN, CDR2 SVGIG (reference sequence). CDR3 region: CAWSGDRGVNEQFF. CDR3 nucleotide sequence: TGTGCCTGGAGCGGGGACAGGGGCGTCAATGAGCAGTTCTTC.

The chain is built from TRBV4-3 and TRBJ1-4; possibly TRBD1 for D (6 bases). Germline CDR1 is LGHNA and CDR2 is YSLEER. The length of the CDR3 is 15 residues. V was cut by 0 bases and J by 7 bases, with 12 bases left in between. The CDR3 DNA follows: TGCGCCAGCAGCCAAGAGGGGGCAGGGGTTGAAAAACTGTTTTTT. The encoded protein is CASSQEGAGVEKLFF.

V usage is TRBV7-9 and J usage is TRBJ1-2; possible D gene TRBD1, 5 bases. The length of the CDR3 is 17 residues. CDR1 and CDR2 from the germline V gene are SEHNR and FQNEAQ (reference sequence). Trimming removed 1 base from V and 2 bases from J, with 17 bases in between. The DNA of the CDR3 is TGTGCCAGCAGCTTAGTCGGAGGGGCAAACGGCAACTATGGCTACACCTTC. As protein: CASSLVGGANGNYGYTF.

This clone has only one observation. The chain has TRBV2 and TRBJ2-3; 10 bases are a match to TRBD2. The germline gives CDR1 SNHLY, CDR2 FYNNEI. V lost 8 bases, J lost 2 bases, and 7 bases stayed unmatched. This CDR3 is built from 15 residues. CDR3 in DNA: TGTGCCAGCGGACTCCTAGCGGGGGACACAGATACGCAGTATTTT. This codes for CASGLLAGDTDTQYF.

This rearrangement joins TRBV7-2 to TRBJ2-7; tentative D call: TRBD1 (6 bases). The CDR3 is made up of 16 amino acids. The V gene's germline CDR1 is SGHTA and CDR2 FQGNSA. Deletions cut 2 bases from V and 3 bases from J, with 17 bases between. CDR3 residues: CASSLPTLGARYEQYF. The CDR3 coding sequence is TGTGCCAGCAGCTTACCAACATTGGGGGCCCGCTACGAGCAGTACTTC.

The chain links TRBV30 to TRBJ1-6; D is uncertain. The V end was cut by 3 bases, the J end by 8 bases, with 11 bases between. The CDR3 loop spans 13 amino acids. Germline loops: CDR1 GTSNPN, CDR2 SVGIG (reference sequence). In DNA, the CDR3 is TGTGCCTGGAGGCCGAGTGCGGATTCACCCCTCCACTTT. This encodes CAWRPSADSPLHF.

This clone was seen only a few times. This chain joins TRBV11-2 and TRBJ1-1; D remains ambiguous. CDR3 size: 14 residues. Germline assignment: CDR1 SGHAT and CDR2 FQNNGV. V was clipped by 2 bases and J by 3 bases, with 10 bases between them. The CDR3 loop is CASSLYEAYTEAFF. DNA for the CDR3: TGTGCCAGCAGCTTATATGAGGCCTACACTGAAGCTTTCTTT.

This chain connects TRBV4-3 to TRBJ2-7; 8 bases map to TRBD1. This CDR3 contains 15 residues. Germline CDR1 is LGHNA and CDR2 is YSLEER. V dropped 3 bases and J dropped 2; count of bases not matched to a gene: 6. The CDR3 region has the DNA TGCGCCAGCAGCCACAGACAGGGGCCCCCCTACGAGCAGTACTTC. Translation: CASSHRQGPPYEQYF.

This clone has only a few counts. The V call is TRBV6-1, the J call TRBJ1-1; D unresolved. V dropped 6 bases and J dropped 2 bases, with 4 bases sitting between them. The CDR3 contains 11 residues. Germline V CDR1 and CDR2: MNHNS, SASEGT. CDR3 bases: TGTGCCAGCAGGGTCAACACTGAAGCTTTCTTT. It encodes CASRVNTEAFF.